In its sample, the clone carrying this TCR beta chain was seen many times. Its specificity is not known. Via MiXCR, TCRdb re-called the 5' RACE reads, giving one row per CDR3 protein. Here the sample spans some 97,000 distinct CDR3 sequences, 4.4% being singletons. These data come from a study of spatial heterogeneity in lung cancer. Study-level points and caveats: In tumors, expanded intratumoral alpha and beta TCR counts tracked mutation counts.

This CDR3 has 14 amino acids. Per the germline V gene, CDR1 is SNHLY and CDR2 is FYNNEI. V trimming: 9 bases; J trimming: 10 bases; junction bases outside the gene matches: 15. Time point denoted: sample taken at primary tumor resection. Sequencing used lung tumor tissue, obtained at surgery. The chain has TRBV2 and TRBJ2-1; TRBD2 matches at 7 bases. This TCR derives from a male donor with early-stage non-small cell lung cancer. CDR3: CASILTSLPGEQFF. The DNA for the CDR3 is TGTGCCAGTATCCTGACTAGCTTACCCGGGGAGCAGTTCTTC.